The entry that follows covers one T cell receptor (beta chain) sequence. Its antigen is still unknown. The sample belongs to a study of a mutant IDH1 vaccine in newly diagnosed glioma. For the study at large: Vaccination began 4-6 weeks post radiotherapy alone, or with temozolomide cycles.

Here immunoSEQ multiplex PCR was the method, and the copy in TCRdb shows in-frame clones only, minus some. This table holds about 54,000 clones, approximately 81% found once. Study-wide points: It was 80% to 95% of patients that developed vaccine-induced immune responses.

The time point was: week 35, safety follow-up. Alongside topical imiquimod, each dose of vaccine comprised 300 ug of mutant IDH1 20-mer peptide. Donors harbored newly found WHO grade 3 or 4 IDH1-mutant, ATRX-lost astrocytomas. This CDR3 is built from 13 residues. Germline-derived CDR1 and CDR2 are SNHLY and FYNNEI. V shed 4 bases and J shed 0 bases, with 7 bases lying between them. The source material was PBMCs, sampled from a glioma patient whose treatment included an IDH1 peptide vaccine. This TCR was sampled from a woman between 18 and 30 years old with glioma. This chain joins TRBV2 and TRBJ2-7, with D hard to call. The CDR3 reads CASSGPSSYEQYF. In nucleotides, the CDR3 is TGTGCCAGCAGTGGTCCAAGCTCCTACGAGCAGTACTTC.